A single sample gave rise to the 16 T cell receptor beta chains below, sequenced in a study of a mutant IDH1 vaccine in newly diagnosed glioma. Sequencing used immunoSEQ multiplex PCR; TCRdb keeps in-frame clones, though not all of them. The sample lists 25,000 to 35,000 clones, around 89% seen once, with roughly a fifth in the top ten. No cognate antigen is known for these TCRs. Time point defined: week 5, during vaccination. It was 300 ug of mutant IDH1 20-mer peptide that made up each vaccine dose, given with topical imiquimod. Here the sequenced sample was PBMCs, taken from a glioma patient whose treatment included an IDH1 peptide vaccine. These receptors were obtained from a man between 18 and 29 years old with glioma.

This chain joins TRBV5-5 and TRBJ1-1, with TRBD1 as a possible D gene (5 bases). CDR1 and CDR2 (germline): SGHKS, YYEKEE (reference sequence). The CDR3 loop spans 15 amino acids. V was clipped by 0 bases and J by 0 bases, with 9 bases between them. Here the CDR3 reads CASSLGRGMNTEAFF. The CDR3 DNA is TGTGCCAGCAGCTTGGGTCGGGGGATGAACACTGAAGCTTTCTTT.

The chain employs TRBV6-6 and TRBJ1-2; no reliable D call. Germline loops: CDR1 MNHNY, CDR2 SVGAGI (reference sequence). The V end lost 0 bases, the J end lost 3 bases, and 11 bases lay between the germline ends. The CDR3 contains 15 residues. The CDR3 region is CASSYSVGSDYGYTF. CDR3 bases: TGTGCCAGCAGTTACTCCGTTGGCTCCGACTATGGCTACACCTTC.

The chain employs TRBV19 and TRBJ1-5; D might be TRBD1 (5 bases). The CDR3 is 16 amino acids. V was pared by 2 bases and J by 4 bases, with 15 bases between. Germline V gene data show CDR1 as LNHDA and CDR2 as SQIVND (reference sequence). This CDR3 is CASSIWSAGLNQPQHF. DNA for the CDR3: TGTGCCAGTAGTATATGGTCGGCAGGGCTGAATCAGCCCCAGCATTTT.

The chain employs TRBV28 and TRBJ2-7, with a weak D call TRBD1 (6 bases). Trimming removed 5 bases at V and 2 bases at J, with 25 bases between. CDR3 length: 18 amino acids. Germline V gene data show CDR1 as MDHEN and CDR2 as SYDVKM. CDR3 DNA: TGTGCCAGCAGTATTTCCCGGTGGGGGCAGTCCTCAACCTACGAGCAGTACTTC. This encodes CASSISRWGQSSTYEQYF.

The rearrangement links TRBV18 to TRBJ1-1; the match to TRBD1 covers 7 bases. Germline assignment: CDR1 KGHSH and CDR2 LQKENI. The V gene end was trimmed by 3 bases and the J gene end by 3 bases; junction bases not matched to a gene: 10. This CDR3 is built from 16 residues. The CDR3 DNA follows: TGTGCCAGCTCACCGATCAGACAGGGCCGGGACACTGAAGCTTTCTTT. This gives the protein CASSPIRQGRDTEAFF.

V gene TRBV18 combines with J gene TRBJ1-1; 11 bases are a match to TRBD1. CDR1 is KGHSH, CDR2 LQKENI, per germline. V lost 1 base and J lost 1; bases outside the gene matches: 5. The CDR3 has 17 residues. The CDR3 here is CASSPLRDRGGNTEAFF. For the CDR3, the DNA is TGTGCCAGCTCACCACTCCGGGACAGGGGGGGGAACACTGAAGCTTTCTTT.

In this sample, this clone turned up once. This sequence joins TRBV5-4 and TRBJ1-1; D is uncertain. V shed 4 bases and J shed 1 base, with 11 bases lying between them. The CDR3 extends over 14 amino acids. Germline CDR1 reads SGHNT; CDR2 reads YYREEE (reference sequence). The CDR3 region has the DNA TGTGCCAGCAGCCCACGTAGAGGGAACACTGAAGCTTTCTTT. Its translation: CASSPRRGNTEAFF.

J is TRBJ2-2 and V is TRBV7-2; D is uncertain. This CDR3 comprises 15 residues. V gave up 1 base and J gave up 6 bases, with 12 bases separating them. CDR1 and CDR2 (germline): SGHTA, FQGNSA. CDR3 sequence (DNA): TGTGCCAGCAGCTTAGGAGGCGGCACAGCCGGGGAGCTGTTTTTT. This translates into CASSLGGGTAGELFF.

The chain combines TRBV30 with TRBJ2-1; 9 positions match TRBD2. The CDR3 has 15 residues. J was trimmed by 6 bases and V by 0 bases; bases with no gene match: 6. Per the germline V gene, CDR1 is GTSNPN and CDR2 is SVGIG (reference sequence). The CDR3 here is CAWSVMAGGVNEQFF. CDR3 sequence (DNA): TGTGCCTGGAGTGTTATGGCGGGAGGGGTCAATGAGCAGTTCTTC.

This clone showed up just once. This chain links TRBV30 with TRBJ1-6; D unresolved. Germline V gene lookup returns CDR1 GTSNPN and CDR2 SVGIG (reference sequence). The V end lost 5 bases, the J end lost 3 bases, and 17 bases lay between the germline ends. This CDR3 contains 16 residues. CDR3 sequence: CAWGRSGNIYNSPLHF. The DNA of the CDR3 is TGTGCCTGGGGGAGGAGCGGCAACATCTATAATTCACCCCTCCACTTT.

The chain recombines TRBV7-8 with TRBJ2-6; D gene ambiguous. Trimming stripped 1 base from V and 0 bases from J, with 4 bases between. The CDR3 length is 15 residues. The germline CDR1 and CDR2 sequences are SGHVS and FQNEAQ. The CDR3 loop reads CASSLEFSGANVLTF. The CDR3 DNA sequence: TGTGCCAGCAGCTTAGAGTTCTCTGGGGCCAACGTCCTGACTTTC.

The CDR3 region is CSGGDNNEQFF. DNA for the CDR3: TGCAGCGGAGGGGACAACAATGAGCAGTTCTTC. J is TRBJ2-1 and V is TRBV29-1; D may be TRBD1 (6 bases). Trimming took off 7 bases at V and 5 bases at J, with 9 bases between the two ends. Germline assignment: CDR1 SQVTM and CDR2 ANQGSEA. CDR3 size: 11 residues.

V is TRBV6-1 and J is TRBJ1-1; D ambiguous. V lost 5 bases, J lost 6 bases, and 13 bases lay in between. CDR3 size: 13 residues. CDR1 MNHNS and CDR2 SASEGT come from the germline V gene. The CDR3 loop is CASSSRQSAEAFF. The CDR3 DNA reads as TGTGCCAGCAGTTCTCGGCAGTCAGCTGAAGCTTTCTTT.

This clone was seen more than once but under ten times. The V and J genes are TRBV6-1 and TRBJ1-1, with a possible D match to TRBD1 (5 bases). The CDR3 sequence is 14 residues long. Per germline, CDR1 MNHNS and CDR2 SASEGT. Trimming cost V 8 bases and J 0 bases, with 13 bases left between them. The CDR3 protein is CASRRGSLNTEAFF. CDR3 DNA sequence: TGTGCCAGCCGGCGGGGCTCCCTGAACACTGAAGCTTTCTTT.

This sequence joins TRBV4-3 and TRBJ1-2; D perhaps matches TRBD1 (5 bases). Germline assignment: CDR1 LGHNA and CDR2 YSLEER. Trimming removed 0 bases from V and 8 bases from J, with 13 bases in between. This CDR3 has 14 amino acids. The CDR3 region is CASSQDRRGGGYTF. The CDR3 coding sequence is TGCGCCAGCAGCCAAGATCGGAGGGGAGGCGGCTACACCTTC.

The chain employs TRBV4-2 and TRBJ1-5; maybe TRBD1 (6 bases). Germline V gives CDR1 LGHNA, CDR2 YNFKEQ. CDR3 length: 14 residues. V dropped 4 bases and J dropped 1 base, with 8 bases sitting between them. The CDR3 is CASSPGQSNQPQHF. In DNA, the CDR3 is TGTGCCAGCAGCCCTGGACAGAGCAATCAGCCCCAGCATTTT.